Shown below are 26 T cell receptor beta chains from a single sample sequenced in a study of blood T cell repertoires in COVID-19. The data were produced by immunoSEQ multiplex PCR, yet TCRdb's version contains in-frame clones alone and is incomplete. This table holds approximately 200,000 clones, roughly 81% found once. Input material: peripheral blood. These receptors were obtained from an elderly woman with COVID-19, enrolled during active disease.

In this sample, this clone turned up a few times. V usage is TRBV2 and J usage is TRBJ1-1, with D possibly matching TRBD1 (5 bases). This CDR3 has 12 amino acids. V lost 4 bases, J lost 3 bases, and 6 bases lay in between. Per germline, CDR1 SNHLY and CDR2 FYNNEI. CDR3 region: CASSGGDTEAFF. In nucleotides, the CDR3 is TGTGCCAGCAGTGGGGGGGACACTGAAGCTTTCTTT.

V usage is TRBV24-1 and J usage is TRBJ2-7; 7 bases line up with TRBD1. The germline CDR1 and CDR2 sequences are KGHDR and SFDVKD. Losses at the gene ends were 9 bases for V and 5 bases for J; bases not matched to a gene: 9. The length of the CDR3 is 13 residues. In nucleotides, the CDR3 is TGTGCCACCGGCGCGACAGGGTTAAACGAGCAGTACTTC. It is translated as CATGATGLNEQYF.

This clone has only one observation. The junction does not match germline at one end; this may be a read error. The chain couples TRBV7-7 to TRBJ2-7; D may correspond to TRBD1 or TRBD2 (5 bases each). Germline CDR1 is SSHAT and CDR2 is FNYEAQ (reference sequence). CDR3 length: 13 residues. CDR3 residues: CASSLATDTEQYF. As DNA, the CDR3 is TGTGCTAGCAGCTTAGCGACGGACACCGAGCAGTACTTC.

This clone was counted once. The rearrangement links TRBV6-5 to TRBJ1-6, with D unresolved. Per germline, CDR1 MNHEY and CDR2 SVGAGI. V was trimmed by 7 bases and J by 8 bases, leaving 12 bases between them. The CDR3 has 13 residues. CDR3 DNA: TGTGCCAGCACTCGAAGCCCCTATTCACCCCTCCACTTT. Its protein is CASTRSPYSPLHF.

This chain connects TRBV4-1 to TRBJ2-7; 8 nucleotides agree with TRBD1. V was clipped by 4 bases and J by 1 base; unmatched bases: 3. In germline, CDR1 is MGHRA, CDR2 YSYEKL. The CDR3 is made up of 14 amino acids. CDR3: CASSPGGTSYEQYF. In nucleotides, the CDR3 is TGCGCCAGCAGCCCAGGGGGCACTTCCTACGAGCAGTACTTC.

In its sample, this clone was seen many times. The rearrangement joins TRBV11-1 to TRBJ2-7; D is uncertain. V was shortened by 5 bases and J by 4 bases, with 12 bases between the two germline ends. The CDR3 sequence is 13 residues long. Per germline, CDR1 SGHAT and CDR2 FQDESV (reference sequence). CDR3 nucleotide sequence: TGTGCCAGCAGCAGTTTTGATAGTTACGAGCAGTACTTC. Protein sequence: CASSSFDSYEQYF.

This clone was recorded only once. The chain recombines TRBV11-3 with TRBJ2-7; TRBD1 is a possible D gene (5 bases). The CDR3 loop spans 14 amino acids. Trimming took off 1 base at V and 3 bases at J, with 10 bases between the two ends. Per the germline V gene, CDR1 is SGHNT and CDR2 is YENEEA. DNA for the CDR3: TGTGCCAGCAGCTTAGTCGGACAATTCTACGAGCAGTACTTC. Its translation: CASSLVGQFYEQYF. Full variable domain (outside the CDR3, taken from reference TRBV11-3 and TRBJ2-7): EAGVVQSPRYKIIEKKQPVAFWCNPISGHNTLYWYLQNLGQGPELLIRYENEEAVDDSQLPKDRFSAERLKGVDSTLKIQPAELGDSAVYLCASSLVGQFYEQYFGPGTRLTVT.

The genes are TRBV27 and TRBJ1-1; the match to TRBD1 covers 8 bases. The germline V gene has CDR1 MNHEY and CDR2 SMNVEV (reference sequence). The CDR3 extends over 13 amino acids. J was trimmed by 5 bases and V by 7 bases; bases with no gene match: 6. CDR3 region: CASKLTGGTEAFF. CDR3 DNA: TGTGCCAGCAAACTCACAGGGGGGACTGAAGCTTTCTTT.

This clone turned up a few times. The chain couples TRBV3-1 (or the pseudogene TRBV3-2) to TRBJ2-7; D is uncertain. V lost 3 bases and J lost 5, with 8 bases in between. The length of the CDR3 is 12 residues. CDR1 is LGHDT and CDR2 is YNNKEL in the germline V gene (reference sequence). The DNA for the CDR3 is TGTGCCAGCAGCCAGTCGGGTGACGAGCAGTACTTC. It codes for CASSQSGDEQYF.

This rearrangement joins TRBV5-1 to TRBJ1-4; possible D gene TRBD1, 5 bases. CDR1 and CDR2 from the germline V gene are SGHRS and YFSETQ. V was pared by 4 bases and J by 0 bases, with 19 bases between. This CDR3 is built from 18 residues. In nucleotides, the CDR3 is TGCGCCAGCAGCCCAATAAAATCTACAGGAGCAACTAATGAAAAACTGTTTTTT. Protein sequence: CASSPIKSTGATNEKLFF.

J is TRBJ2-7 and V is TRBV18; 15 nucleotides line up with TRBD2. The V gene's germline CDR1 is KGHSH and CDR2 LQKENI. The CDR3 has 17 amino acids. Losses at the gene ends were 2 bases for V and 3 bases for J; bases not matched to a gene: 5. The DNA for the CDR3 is TGTGCCAGCTCACCAAGGGGACTAGCGGGAGGAAACTACGAGCAGTACTTC. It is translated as CASSPRGLAGGNYEQYF.

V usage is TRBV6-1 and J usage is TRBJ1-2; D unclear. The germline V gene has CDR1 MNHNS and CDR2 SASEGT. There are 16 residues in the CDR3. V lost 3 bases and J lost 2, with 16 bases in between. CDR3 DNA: TGTGCCAGCAGTGAGATACTAGGCAGGAACAACTATGGCTACACCTTC. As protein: CASSEILGRNNYGYTF.

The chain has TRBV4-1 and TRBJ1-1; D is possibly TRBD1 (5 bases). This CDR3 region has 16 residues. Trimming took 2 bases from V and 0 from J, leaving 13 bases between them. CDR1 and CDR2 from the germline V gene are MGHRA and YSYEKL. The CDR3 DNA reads TGCGCCAGCAGCCAAAGACAGTTATACATGAACACTGAAGCTTTCTTT. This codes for CASSQRQLYMNTEAFF.

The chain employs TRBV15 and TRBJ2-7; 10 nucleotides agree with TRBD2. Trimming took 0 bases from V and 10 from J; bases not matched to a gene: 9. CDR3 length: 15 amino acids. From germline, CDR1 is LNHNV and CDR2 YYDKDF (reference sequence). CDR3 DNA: TGTGCCACCAGCAGAGATGGGTCTAGCGGGAGCTTCCAGTACTTC. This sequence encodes CATSRDGSSGSFQYF.

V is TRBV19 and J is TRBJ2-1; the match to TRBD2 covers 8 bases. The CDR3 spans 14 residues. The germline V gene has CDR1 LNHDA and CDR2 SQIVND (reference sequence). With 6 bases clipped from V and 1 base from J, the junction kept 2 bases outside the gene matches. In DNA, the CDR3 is TGTGCCAGTAGGACTAGCGAATCCTACAATGAGCAGTTCTTC. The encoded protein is CASRTSESYNEQFF.

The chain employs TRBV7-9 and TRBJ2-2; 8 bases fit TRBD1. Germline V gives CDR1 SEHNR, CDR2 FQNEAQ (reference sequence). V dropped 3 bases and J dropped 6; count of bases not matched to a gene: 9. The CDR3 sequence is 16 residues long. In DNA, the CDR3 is TGTGCCAGCAGCTTTGGACAGGGCGAACACGCCGGGGAGCTGTTTTTT. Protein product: CASSFGQGEHAGELFF.

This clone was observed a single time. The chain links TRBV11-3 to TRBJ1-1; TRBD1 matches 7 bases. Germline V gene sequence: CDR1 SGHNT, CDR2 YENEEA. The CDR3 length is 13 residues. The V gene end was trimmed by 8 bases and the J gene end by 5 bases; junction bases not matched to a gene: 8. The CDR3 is CASSPRGLTEAFF. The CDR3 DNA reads TGTGCCAGCTCCCCGAGGGGGCTAACTGAAGCTTTCTTT.

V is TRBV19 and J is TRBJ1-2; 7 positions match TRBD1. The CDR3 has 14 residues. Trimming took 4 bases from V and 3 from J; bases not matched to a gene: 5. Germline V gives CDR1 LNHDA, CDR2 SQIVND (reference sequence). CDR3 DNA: TGTGCCAGTAGTAAACCAACAGGGGACTATGGCTACACCTTC. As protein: CASSKPTGDYGYTF.

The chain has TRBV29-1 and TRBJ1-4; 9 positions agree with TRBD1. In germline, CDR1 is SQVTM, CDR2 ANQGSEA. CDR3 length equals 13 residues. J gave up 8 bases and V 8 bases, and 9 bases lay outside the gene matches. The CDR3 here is CSMRTGASEKLFF. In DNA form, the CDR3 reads TGCAGCATGCGGACAGGGGCGAGCGAAAAACTGTTTTTT.

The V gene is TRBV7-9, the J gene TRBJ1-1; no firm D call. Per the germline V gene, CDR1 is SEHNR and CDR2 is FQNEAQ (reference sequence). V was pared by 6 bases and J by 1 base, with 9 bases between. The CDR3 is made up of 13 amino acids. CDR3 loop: CASRVGGNTEAFF. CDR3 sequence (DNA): TGTGCCAGCAGGGTGGGAGGGAACACTGAAGCTTTCTTT.

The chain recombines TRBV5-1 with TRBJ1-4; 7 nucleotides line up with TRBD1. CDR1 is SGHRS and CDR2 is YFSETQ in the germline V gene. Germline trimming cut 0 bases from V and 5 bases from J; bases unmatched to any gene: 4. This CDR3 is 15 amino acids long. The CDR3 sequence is CASSLAGTANEKLFF. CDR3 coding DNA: TGCGCCAGCAGCTTGGCGGGGACAGCAAATGAAAAACTGTTTTTT.

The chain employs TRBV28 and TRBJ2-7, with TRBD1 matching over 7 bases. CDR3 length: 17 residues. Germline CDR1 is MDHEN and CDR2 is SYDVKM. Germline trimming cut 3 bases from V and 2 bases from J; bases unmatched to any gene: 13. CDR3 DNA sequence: TGTGCCAGCAGTTTTCCTCCCACTCTGACAGGGACCTACGAGCAGTACTTC. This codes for CASSFPPTLTGTYEQYF.

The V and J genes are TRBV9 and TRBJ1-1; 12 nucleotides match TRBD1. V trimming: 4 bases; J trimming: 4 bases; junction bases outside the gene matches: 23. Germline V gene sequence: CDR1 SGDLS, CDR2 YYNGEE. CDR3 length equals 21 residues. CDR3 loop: CASSPRLIGTGGRRALTEAFF. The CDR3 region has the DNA TGTGCCAGCAGCCCCCGTCTTATTGGGACAGGGGGCCGCAGGGCGCTCACTGAAGCTTTCTTT.

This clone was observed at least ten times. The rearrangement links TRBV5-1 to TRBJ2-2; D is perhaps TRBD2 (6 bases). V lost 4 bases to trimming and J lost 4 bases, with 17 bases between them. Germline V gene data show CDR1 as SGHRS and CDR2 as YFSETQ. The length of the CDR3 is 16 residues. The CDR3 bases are TGCGCCAGCAGCCCTGCGGGCGGGGCGGGCACCGGGGAGCTGTTTTTT. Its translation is CASSPAGGAGTGELFF.

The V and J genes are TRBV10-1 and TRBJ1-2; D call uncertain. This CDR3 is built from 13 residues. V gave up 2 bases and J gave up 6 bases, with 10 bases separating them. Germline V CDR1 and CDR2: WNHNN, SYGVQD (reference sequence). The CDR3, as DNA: TGCGCCAGCAGTGAGAGAGCACAGAATGGCTACACCTTC. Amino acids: CASSERAQNGYTF.

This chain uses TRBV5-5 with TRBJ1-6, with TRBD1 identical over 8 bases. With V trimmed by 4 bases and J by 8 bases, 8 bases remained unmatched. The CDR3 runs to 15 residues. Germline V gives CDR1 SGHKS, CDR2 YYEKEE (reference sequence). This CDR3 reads CASSKGQGGDSPLHF. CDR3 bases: TGTGCCAGCAGCAAAGGACAGGGAGGCGATTCACCCCTCCACTTT.